These T cell receptor beta chains were read from a single sample in a study of T cells in Graves' hyperthyroidism and ophthalmopathy. Each CDR3 protein gets one entry after TCRdb re-called the multiplex PCR reads with MiXCR. The sample has about 510,000 distinct CDR3 sequences; approximately 49% are singletons. The sequencing input was peripheral blood or thyroid tissue (not recorded which). These receptor sequences come from an adult woman with Graves' disease, either hyperthyroidism or ophthalmopathy (not recorded which). The conserved cysteine and the conserved F or W are not part of the CDR3 here. Each record gives: CDR3 protein, D gene, CDR3 length, clone size, V gene. A D gene is named only where the DNA matches it firmly. Clone sizes are given selectively: once, few, many, or a class where the clone is expanded.

CDR3aa: ASSSSTGVYEQY
d_gene: TRBD1
len: 12
abundance: -
v_gene: TRBV19

CDR3aa: ASSLGRLSSGSQETQY
d_gene: -
len: 16
abundance: -
v_gene: TRBV7-2

CDR3aa: SVEVGLNTIY
d_gene: -
len: 10
abundance: -
v_gene: TRBV29-1

CDR3aa: ASSPGTGGWRNTEAF
d_gene: TRBD1
len: 15
abundance: -
v_gene: TRBV7-2

CDR3aa: ASSPTSGGPYEQY
d_gene: TRBD2
len: 13
abundance: -
v_gene: TRBV5-1

CDR3aa: ASSLGARDGSYEQY
d_gene: -
len: 14
abundance: -
v_gene: TRBV7-6

CDR3aa: ASRPGTSGKETQY
d_gene: TRBD2
len: 13
abundance: -
v_gene: TRBV2

CDR3aa: AISVRETQY
d_gene: -
len: 9
abundance: -
v_gene: TRBV10-3

CDR3aa: AIGLGGNTIY
d_gene: -
len: 10
abundance: many
v_gene: TRBV10-3

CDR3aa: ASRRDLGSLNTEAF
d_gene: -
len: 14
abundance: -
v_gene: TRBV5-5

CDR3aa: ASSPDRNGYT
d_gene: TRBD1
len: 10
abundance: many
v_gene: TRBV18

CDR3aa: ASSLPGTHKAGEQY
d_gene: -
len: 14
abundance: -
v_gene: TRBV5-4

CDR3aa: SVEVGTGAGGYT
d_gene: TRBD1
len: 12
abundance: -
v_gene: TRBV29-1

CDR3aa: ASSTGSDRNQPQH
d_gene: -
len: 13
abundance: -
v_gene: TRBV7-9

CDR3aa: ASSYTRDRGNQPQH
d_gene: TRBD1
len: 14
abundance: -
v_gene: TRBV10-2

CDR3aa: ASSQIRDRVLWSNQPQH
d_gene: TRBD1
len: 17
abundance: many
v_gene: TRBV14

CDR3aa: ASSVGLAEQETQY
d_gene: TRBD2
len: 13
abundance: few
v_gene: TRBV7-9

CDR3aa: ASSSRTSGSSYEQY
d_gene: TRBD2
len: 14
abundance: -
v_gene: TRBV7-2

CDR3aa: AISKGGETQY
d_gene: -
len: 10
abundance: -
v_gene: TRBV10-3

CDR3aa: ASSLRGSEGLV
d_gene: -
len: 11
abundance: once
v_gene: TRBV5-1

CDR3aa: SARDPGLAAGELF
d_gene: TRBD2
len: 13
abundance: many
v_gene: TRBV20-1

CDR3aa: ASSLFSRHEQY
d_gene: -
len: 11
abundance: many
v_gene: TRBV11-2

CDR3aa: AISELEQETQY
d_gene: -
len: 11
abundance: many
v_gene: TRBV10-3

CDR3aa: ASSSPTGAYNSPLH
d_gene: TRBD1
len: 14
abundance: -
v_gene: TRBV9

CDR3aa: ASSSGDLQPQH
d_gene: -
len: 11
abundance: many
v_gene: TRBV7-9

CDR3aa: ASSGGTGGQPQH
d_gene: TRBD1
len: 12
abundance: -
v_gene: TRBV7-2

CDR3aa: ASSPREAQY
d_gene: -
len: 9
abundance: few
v_gene: TRBV18

CDR3aa: ASSARDGNYGYT
d_gene: -
len: 12
abundance: once
v_gene: TRBV28

CDR3aa: ATRREGGIGQPQH
d_gene: -
len: 13
abundance: -
v_gene: TRBV10-3

CDR3aa: ASAHPNGRMVQY
d_gene: -
len: 12
abundance: -
v_gene: TRBV5-5

CDR3aa: ASSRGGDNEKLF
d_gene: -
len: 12
abundance: -
v_gene: TRBV9

CDR3aa: SAQCRDRNYEQY
d_gene: TRBD1
len: 12
abundance: once
v_gene: TRBV20-1

CDR3aa: ASRTLTGANVLT
d_gene: -
len: 12
abundance: -
v_gene: TRBV2

CDR3aa: SARTGTPLTQY
d_gene: -
len: 11
abundance: -
v_gene: TRBV29-1

CDR3aa: SALQDTEQY
d_gene: -
len: 9
abundance: -
v_gene: TRBV20-1

CDR3aa: ASMGLAGVTGTQY
d_gene: TRBD2
len: 13
abundance: many
v_gene: TRBV6-5

CDR3aa: ASSSRGGTNEKLF
d_gene: TRBD1
len: 13
abundance: many
v_gene: TRBV12-3/TRBV12-4

CDR3aa: ASSLTGGTYSNQPQH
d_gene: TRBD1
len: 15
abundance: once
v_gene: TRBV2

CDR3aa: AISERLTSGNTIY
d_gene: -
len: 13
abundance: -
v_gene: TRBV10-3

CDR3aa: SASTMNTEAF
d_gene: -
len: 10
abundance: -
v_gene: TRBV20-1

CDR3aa: ASSYGTGGFYEQY
d_gene: TRBD1
len: 13
abundance: few
v_gene: TRBV10-3

CDR3aa: AISRATGTEAF
d_gene: -
len: 11
abundance: few
v_gene: TRBV10-3

CDR3aa: ASSEEPTGGGESPLH
d_gene: TRBD1
len: 15
abundance: -
v_gene: TRBV10-3

CDR3aa: ASSLPTSRAEQY
d_gene: TRBD2
len: 12
abundance: many
v_gene: TRBV5-5

CDR3aa: ASSLADQGPYGYT
d_gene: -
len: 13
abundance: -
v_gene: TRBV7-9

CDR3aa: SAKGAQDQPQH
d_gene: TRBD1
len: 11
abundance: -
v_gene: TRBV20-1

CDR3aa: ASSISWNRAF
d_gene: -
len: 10
abundance: many
v_gene: TRBV19

CDR3aa: ASSLYPGEGEQY
d_gene: -
len: 12
abundance: -
v_gene: TRBV27

CDR3aa: ASSHRQGDYGYT
d_gene: TRBD1
len: 12
abundance: many
v_gene: TRBV7-2

CDR3aa: AISEDTSREIDHT
d_gene: -
len: 13
abundance: few
v_gene: TRBV10-3

CDR3aa: AWGKGQGRSQH
d_gene: -
len: 11
abundance: many
v_gene: TRBV30